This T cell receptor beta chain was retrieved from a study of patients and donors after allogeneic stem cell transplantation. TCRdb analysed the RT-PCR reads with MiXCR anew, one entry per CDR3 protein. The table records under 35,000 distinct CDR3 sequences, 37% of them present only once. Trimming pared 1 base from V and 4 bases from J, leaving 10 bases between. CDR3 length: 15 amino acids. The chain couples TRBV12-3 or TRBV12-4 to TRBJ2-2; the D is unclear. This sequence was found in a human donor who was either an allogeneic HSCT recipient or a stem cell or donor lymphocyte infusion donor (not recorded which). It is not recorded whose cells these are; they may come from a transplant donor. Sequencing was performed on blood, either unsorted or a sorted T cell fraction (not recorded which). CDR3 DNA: TGTGCCAGCAGTTTAGGCGGTCAGTTCACCGGGGAGCTGTTTTTT. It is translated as CASSLGGQFTGELFF.